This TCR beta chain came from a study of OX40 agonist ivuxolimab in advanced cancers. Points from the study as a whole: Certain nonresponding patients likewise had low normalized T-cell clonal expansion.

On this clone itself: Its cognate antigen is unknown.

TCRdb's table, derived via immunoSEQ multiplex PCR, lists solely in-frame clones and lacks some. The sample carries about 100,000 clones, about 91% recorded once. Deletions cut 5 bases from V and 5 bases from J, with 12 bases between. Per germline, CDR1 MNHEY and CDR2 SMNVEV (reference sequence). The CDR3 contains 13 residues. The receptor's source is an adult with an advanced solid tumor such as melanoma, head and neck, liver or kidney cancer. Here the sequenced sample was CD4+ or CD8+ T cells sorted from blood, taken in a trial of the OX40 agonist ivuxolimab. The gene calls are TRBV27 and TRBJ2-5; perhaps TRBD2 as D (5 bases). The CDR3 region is CASSPRVVETQYF. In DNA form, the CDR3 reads TGTGCCAGCAGTCCGCGGGTGGTTGAGACCCAGTACTTC.